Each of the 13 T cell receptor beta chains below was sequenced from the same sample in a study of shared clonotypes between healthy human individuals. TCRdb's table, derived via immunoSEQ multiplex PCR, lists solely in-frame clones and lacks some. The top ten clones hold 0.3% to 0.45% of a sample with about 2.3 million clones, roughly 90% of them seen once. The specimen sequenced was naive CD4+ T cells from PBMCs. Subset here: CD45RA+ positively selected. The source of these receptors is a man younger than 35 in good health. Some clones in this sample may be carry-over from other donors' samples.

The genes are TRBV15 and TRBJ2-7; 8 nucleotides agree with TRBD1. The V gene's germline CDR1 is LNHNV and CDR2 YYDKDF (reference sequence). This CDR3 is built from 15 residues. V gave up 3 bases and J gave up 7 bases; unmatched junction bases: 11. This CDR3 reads CATSRGQERPREQYF. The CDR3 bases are TGTGCCACCAGCAGGGGACAGGAGCGTCCGCGGGAGCAGTACTTC.

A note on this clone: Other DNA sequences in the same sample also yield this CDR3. The CDR3 loop is CASSSGGYGYTF. The CDR3 DNA sequence: TGTGCCAGCAGTTCAGGAGGTTATGGCTACACCTTC. This sequence joins TRBV28 and TRBJ1-2; D is ambiguous. CDR1 is MDHEN, CDR2 SYDVKM, per germline. Trimming removed 4 bases from V and 5 bases from J, with 8 bases in between. The CDR3 contains 12 residues.

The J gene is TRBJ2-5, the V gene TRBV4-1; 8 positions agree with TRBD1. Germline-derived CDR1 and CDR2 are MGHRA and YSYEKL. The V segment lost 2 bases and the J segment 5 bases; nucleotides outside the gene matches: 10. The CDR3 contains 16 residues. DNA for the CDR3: TGCGCCAGCAGCCAAATTACAGGGGGTGGGTGGGAGACCCAGTACTTC. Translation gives CASSQITGGGWETQYF.

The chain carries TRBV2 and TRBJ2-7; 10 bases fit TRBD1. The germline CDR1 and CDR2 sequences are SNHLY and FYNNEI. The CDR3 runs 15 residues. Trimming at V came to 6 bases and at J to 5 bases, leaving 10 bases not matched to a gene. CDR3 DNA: TGTGCCAGCAGGACCTTTGGGACAGGGGATGACGAGCAGTACTTC. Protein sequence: CASRTFGTGDDEQYF. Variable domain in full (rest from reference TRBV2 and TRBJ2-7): EPEVTQTPSHQVTQMGQEVILRCVPISNHLYFYWYRQILGQKVEFLVSFYNNEISEKSEIFDDQFSVERPDGSNFTLKIRSTKLEDSAMYFCASRTFGTGDDEQYFGPGTRLTVT.

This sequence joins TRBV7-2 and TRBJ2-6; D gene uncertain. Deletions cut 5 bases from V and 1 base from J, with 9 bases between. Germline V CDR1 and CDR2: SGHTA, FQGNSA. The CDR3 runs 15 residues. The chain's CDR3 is CASSVKGSGANVLTF. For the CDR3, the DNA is TGTGCCAGCAGCGTTAAAGGGTCTGGGGCCAACGTCCTGACTTTC.

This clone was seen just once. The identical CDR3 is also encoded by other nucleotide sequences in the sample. In nucleotides, the CDR3 is TGCGCCAGCAGCTTGGACAGGGGTGGCCAGCCCCAGCATTTT. Protein: CASSLDRGGQPQHF. The chain joins TRBV5-1 to TRBJ1-5; 7 bases fit TRBD1. The germline gives CDR1 SGHRS, CDR2 YFSETQ. CDR3 size: 14 residues. The V segment lost 0 bases and the J segment 7 bases; nucleotides outside the gene matches: 4.

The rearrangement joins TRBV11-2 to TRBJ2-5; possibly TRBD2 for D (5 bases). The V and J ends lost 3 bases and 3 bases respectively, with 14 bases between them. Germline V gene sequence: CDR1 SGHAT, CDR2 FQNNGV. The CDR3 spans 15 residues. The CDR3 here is CASSFAEGRKETQYF. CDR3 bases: TGTGCCAGCAGCTTTGCTGAGGGCCGCAAAGAGACCCAGTACTTC.

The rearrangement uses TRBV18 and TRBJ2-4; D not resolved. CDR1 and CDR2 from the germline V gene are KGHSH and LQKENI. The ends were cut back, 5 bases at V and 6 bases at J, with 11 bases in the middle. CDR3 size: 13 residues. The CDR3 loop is CASSTTDGNIQYF. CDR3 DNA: TGTGCCAGCTCAACAACGGACGGAAACATTCAGTACTTC.

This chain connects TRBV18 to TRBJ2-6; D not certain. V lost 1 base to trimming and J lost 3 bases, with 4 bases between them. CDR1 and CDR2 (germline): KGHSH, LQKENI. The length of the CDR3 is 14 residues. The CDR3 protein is CASSPRDGANVLTF. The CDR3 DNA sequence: TGTGCCAGCTCACCACGCGATGGGGCCAACGTCCTGACTTTC.

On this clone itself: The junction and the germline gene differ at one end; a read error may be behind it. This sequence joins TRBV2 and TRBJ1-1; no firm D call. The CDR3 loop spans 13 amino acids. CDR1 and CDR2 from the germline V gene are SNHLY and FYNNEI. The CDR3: CASSEGRQATKVF. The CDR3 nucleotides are TGTGCCAGCAGTGAAGGTCGGCAGGCAACTAAGGTCTTT.

For the CDR3, the DNA is TGCGCCAGCAGCCAAGATGGGACAGGGACCGAGCAGTACTTC. Protein product: CASSQDGTGTEQYF. The chain joins TRBV4-1 to TRBJ2-7, with TRBD1 matching over 9 bases. The CDR3 is 14 amino acids. Germline loops: CDR1 MGHRA, CDR2 YSYEKL. The trim removed 0 bases at V and 6 bases at J, leaving 3 bases unmatched.

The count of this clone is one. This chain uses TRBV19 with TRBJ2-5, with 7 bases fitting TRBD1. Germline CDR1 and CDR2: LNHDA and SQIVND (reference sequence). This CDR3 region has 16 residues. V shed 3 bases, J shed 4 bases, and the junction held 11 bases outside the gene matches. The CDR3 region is CASSIRTPQGRETQYF. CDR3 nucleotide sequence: TGTGCCAGTAGTATCCGAACCCCACAGGGGAGAGAGACCCAGTACTTC.

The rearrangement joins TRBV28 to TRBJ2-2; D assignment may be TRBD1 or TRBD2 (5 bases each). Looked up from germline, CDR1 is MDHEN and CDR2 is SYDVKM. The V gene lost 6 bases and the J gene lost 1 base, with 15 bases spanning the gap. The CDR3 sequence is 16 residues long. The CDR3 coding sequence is TGTGCCAGCAGCCTACCATGGGGGAGGAACACCGGGGAGCTGTTTTTT. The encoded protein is CASSLPWGRNTGELFF.